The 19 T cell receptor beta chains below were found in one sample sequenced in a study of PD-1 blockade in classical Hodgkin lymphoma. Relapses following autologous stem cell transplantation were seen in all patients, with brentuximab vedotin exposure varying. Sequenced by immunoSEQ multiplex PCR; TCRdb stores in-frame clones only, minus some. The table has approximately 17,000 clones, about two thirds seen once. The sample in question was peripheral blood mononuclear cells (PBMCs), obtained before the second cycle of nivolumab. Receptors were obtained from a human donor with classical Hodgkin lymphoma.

The CDR3 nucleotides are TGTGCCAGCAGGGTAGAGGGGTACAATGAGCAGTTCTTC. Its translation: CASRVEGYNEQFF. The chain combines TRBV2 with TRBJ2-1, with D perhaps assigned TRBD1 or TRBD2 (5 bases each). The V and J ends lost 6 bases and 4 bases respectively, with 10 bases between them. The CDR3 has 13 amino acids. Germline V gene sequence: CDR1 SNHLY, CDR2 FYNNEI.

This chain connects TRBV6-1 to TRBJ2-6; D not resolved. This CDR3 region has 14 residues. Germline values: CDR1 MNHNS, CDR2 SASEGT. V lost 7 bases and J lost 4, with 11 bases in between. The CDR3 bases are TGTGCCAGCAATTGGGGTTCCGGGGCCAACGTCCTGACTTTC. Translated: CASNWGSGANVLTF.

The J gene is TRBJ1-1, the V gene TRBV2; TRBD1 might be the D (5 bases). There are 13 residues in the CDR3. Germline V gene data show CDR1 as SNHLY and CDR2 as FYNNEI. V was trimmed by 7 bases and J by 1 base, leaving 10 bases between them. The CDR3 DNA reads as TGTGCCAGCATGAGGGGATGGAACACTGAAGCTTTCTTT. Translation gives CASMRGWNTEAFF. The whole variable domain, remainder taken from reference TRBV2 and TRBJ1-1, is EPEVTQTPSHQVTQMGQEVILRCVPISNHLYFYWYRQILGQKVEFLVSFYNNEISEKSEIFDDQFSVERPDGSNFTLKIRSTKLEDSAMYFCASMRGWNTEAFFGQGTRLTVV.

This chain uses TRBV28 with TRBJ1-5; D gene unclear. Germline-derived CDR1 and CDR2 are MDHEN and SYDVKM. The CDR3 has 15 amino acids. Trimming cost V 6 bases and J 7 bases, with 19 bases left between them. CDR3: CASRARESTNQPQHF. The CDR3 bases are TGTGCCAGCAGAGCCCGAGAGTCCACCAACCAGCCCCAGCATTTT.

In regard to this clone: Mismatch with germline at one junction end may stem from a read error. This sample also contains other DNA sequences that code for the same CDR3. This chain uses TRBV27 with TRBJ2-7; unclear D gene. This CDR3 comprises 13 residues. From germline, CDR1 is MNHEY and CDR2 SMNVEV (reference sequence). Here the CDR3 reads CASSFSGPYEQYF. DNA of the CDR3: TGCGCCAGCAGTTTTTCTGGCCCCTACGAGCAGTACTTC.

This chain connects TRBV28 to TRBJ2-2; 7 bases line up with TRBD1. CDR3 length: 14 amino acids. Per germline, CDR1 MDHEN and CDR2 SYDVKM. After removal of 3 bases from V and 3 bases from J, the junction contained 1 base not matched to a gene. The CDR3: CASSFQGDTGELFF. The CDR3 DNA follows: TGTGCCAGCAGTTTTCAGGGGGACACCGGGGAGCTGTTTTTT.

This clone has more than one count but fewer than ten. The CDR3 sequence: CASSQDRAGAYEQYF. CDR3 in DNA: TGTGCCAGCAGCCAAGACAGGGCGGGGGCCTACGAGCAGTACTTC. This chain links TRBV14 with TRBJ2-7; 7 bases map to TRBD2. With 0 bases clipped from V and 2 bases from J, the junction kept 4 bases outside the gene matches. Germline loops: CDR1 SGHDN, CDR2 FVKESK. This CDR3 comprises 15 residues.

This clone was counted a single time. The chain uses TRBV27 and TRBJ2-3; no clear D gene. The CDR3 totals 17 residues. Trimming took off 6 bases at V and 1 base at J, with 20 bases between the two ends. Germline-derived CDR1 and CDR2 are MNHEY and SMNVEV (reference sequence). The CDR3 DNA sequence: TGTGCCAGCAGCTCAAGGTGGCAGGCTCTTCGCACAGATACGCAGTATTTT. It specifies CASSSRWQALRTDTQYF.

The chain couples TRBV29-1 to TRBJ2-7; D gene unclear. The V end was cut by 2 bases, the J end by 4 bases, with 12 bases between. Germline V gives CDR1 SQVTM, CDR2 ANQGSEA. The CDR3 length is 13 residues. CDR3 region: CSVETVEDYEQYF. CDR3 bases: TGCAGCGTTGAAACAGTAGAAGATTACGAGCAGTACTTC.

The CDR3 region has the DNA TGTGCCAGCAGCTCGGGACTAGCGGGACCCTACGAGCAGTACTTC. Protein sequence: CASSSGLAGPYEQYF. The rearrangement uses TRBV6-6 and TRBJ2-7, with 13 bases identical to TRBD2. Trimming cost V 6 bases and J 2 bases; bases outside gene matches: 4. This CDR3 is 15 amino acids long. The germline gives CDR1 MNHNY, CDR2 SVGAGI (reference sequence).

CDR3 in DNA: TGCGCCAGCAGCTCGGCCCCGGAGGACTATGGCTACACCTTC. This gives the protein CASSSAPEDYGYTF. The rearrangement links TRBV5-1 to TRBJ1-2; D call uncertain. Trimming removed 3 bases from V and 3 bases from J, with 12 bases in between. In germline, CDR1 is SGHRS, CDR2 YFSETQ. This CDR3 contains 14 residues.

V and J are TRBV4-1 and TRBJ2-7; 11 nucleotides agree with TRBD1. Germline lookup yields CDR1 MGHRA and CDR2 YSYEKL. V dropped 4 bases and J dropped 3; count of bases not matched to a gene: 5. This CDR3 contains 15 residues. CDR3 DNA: TGCGCCAGCAGCCCAGGACAGGGGGCCTTCTACGAGCAGTACTTC. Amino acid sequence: CASSPGQGAFYEQYF.

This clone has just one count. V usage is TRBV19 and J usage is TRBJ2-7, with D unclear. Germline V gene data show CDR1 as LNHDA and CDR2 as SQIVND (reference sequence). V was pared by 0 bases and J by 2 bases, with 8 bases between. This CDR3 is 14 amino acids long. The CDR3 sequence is CASSIEKGPYEQYF. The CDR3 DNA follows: TGTGCCAGTAGTATAGAAAAGGGTCCCTACGAGCAGTACTTC.

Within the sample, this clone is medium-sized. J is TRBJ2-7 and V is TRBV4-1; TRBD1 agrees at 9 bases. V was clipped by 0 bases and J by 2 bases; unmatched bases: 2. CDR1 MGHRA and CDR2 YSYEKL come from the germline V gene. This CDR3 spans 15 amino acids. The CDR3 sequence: CASSQEGTGTYEQYF. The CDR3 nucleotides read TGCGCCAGCAGCCAAGAAGGGACAGGGACCTACGAGCAGTACTTC.

Here the CDR3 reads CASSVVGSNEQFF. CDR3 DNA sequence: TGTGCCAGCAGCGTAGTCGGCTCCAATGAGCAGTTCTTC. The rearrangement uses TRBV9 and TRBJ2-1; D unclear. This CDR3 has 13 amino acids. V was shortened by 0 bases and J by 6 bases, with 7 bases between the two germline ends. CDR1 and CDR2 (germline): SGDLS, YYNGEE.

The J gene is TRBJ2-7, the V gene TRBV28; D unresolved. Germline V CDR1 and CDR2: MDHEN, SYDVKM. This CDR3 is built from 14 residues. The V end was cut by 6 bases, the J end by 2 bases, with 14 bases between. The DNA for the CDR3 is TGTGCCAGCAGGAGTCCCAGCCCACCCTACGAGCAGTACTTC. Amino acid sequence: CASRSPSPPYEQYF. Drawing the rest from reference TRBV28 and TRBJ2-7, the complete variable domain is DVKVTQSSRYLVKRTGEKVFLECVQDMDHENMFWYRQDPGLGLRLIYFSYDVKMKEKGDIPEGYSVSREKKERFSLILESASTNQTSMYLCASRSPSPPYEQYFGPGTRLTVT.

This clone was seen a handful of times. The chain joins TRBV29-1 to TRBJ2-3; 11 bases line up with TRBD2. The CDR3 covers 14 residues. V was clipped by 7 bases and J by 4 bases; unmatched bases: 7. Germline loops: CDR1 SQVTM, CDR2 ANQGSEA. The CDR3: CSAQGLAEADTQYF. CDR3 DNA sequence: TGCAGCGCCCAGGGACTAGCGGAGGCAGATACGCAGTATTTT.

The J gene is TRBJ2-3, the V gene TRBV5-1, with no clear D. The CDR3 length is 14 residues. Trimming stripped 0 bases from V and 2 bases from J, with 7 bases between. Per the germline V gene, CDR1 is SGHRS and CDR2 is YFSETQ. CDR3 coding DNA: TGCGCCAGCAGCTTGGGGACCAACACAGATACGCAGTATTTT. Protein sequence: CASSLGTNTDTQYF.

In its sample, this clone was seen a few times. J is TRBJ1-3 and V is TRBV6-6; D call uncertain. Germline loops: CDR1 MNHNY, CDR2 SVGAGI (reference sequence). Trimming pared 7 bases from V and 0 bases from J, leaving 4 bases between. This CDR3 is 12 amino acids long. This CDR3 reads CASTDSGNTIYF. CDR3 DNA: TGTGCCAGCACAGACTCTGGAAACACCATATATTTT.